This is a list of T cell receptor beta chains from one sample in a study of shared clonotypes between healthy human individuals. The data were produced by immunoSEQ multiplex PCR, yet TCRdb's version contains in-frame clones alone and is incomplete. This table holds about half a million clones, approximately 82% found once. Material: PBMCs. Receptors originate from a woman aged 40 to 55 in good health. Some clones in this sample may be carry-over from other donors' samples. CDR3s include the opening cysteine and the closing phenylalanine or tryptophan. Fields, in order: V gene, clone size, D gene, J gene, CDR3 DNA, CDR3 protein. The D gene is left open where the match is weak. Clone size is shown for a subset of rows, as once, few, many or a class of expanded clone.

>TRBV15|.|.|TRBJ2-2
TGTGCCACCAGCAGAGATGGGGGGGGCAGGGAGCTGTTTTTT
CATSRDGGGRELFF
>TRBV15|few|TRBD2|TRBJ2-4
TGTGCCACCAGCAGAGCTGGCGGGAGGGGGGCGGACATTCAGTACTTC
CATSRAGGRGADIQYF
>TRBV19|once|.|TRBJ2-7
TGTGCCACTTCGCCGGGTTACGCCTACGAGCAGTACTTC
CATSPGYAYEQYF
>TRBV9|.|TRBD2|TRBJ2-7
TGTGCCAGCAGCCCCCCGGGGGGTGAGCAGTACTTC
CASSPPGGEQYF
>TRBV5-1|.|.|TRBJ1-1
TGCGCCAGCAGCCGAGACAAGAACACTGAAGCTTTCTTT
CASSRDKNTEAFF
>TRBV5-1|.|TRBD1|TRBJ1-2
TGCGCCAGCAGCCTCTCCGGGACAGGGGGCGCCTATGGCTACACCTTC
CASSLSGTGGAYGYTF
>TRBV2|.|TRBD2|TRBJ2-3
TGTGCCAGCAGTGGGCTAGCGGGAAATTATTTT
CASSGLAGNYF
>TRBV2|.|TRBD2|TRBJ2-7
TGTGCCAGCAGTGGGGGACTAGCGGGAGCCTACTACGAGCAGTACTTC
CASSGGLAGAYYEQYF
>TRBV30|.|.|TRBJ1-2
TGTGCCTGGAGTGGCTTCCAGAGGGGCTACACCTTC
CAWSGFQRGYTF
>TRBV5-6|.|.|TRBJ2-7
TGTGCCAGCAGCTTCAACAGGGCCGAGCAGTACTTC
CASSFNRAEQYF
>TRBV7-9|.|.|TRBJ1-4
TGTGCCAGCAGCCTAGACACGGAAAAACTGTTTTTT
CASSLDTEKLFF
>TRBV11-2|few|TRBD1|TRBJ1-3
TGTGCCAGCAGCTTAGCCTTGGGACAGTACATATATTTT
CASSLALGQYIYF
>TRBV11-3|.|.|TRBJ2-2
TGTGCCAGCAGGTACCAACAAGGGGAGCTGTTTTTT
CASRYQQGELFF
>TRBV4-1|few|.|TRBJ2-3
TGCGCCAGCAGCCAAGATCTGGCTCTAGTGAGCACCACAGATACGCAGTATTTT
CASSQDLALVSTTDTQYF
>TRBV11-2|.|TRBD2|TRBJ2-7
TGTGCCAGTCGACTAGCGGGAGGTTTTTACGAGCAGTACTTC
CASRLAGGFYEQYF
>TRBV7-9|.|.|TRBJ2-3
TGTGCCAGCAGCTTATCTTCAGATACGCAGTATTTT
CASSLSSDTQYF
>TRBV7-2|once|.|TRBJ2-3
TGTGCCAGCAGCCCTCAATTTGATACGCAGTATTTT
CASSPQFDTQYF
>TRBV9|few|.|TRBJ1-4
TGTGCCAGCAGCGTAGGCAACAGACTTAATGAAAAACTGTTTTTT
CASSVGNRLNEKLFF
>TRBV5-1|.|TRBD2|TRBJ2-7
TGCGCCAGCAGCTTGGGACTAGCCTTGGGGGAGCAGTACTTC
CASSLGLALGEQYF
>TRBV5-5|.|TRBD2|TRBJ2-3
TGTGCCAGCAGCTCCGCCCGGACTAGTGTAGTCAGCACAGATACGCAGTATTTT
CASSSARTSVVSTDTQYF
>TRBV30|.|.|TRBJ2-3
TGTGCCTGGAGTGTAGCTTCAGATACGCAGTATTTT
CAWSVASDTQYF
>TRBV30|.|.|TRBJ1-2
TGTGCCTGGAGGATGTCCGGACCCAGCGCCGGCTACACCTTC
CAWRMSGPSAGYTF
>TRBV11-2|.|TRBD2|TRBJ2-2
TGTGCCAGCAGACTAGCGGGGGACACCGGGGAGCTGTTTTTT
CASRLAGDTGELFF
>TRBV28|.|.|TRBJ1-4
TGTGCCACCCGGCATACTGGTTGGGAACTGTTTTTT
CATRHTGWELFF
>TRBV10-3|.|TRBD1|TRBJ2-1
TGTGCCATCAGGTCGGGACAGGGGATAAATGAGCAGTTCTTC
CAIRSGQGINEQFF
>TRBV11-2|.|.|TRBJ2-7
TGTGCCAGCAGCTTAGATCCCTACGAGCAGTACTTC
CASSLDPYEQYF
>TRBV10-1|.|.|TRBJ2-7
TGCGCCAGTCCGAAACAGGGTCCCTACGAGCAGTACTTC
CASPKQGPYEQYF
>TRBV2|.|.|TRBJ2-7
TGTGCCAGCACGGGCCGAAGATACGAGCAGTACTTC
CASTGRRYEQYF
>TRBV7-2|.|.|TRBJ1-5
TGTGCCAGCAGCAGCAGGGTAAGGAATCAGCCCCAGCATTTT
CASSSRVRNQPQHF
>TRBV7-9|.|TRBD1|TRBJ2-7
TGTGCCAGCAGCTTTGGGACAGGGGCCTACGAGCAGTACTTC
CASSFGTGAYEQYF
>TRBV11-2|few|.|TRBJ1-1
TGTGCCAGCAGCTTTGGGGGCACTGAAGCTTTCTTT
CASSFGGTEAFF
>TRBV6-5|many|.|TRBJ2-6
TGTGCCAGCAGTTACGGGGAAATCTCTGGGGCCAACGTCCTGACTTTC
CASSYGEISGANVLTF
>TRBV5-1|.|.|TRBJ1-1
TGCGCCAGCAGCTTGTTCGCTCCGGAGAACACTGAAGCTTTCTTT
CASSLFAPENTEAFF
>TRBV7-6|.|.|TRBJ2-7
TGTGCCAGCAGCCCCCTTAGCGCCGGGTCTTCCTACGAGCAGTACTTC
CASSPLSAGSSYEQYF
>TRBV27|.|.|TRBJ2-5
TGTGCCAGCGGAGGGACAGCTCGAGAGACCCAGTACTTC
CASGGTARETQYF
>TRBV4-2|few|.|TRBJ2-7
TGTGCCAGCAGCCAAGTATCAGGGGACTACGAGCAGTACTTC
CASSQVSGDYEQYF
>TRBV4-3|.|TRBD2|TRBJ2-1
TGCGCCAGCAGCCAAGGTTGGACTAGCGGGCCCTTGAGTGAGCAGTTCTTC
CASSQGWTSGPLSEQFF
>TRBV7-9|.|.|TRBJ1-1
TGTGCCAGCAGCTTTGAAGGAAACACTGAAGCTTTCTTT
CASSFEGNTEAFF
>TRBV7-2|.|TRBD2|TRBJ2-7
TGTGCCAGCAGCTTATCGGGAGGGCCTTACGAGCAGTACTTC
CASSLSGGPYEQYF
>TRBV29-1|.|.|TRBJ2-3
TGCAGCGTCGCTATCGGGCAAAGCACAGATACGCAGTATTTT
CSVAIGQSTDTQYF
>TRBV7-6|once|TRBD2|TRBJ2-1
TGTGCCAGCAGCCAACTAGCGGGACCCCTCAATGAGCAGTTCTTC
CASSQLAGPLNEQFF
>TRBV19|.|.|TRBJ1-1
TGTGCCAGCCGGCGGGATTTGGGCACTGAAGCTTTCTTT
CASRRDLGTEAFF